This entry lists 9 T cell receptor beta chains sequenced from one sample in a study of low-dose radiotherapy and immunotherapy resistance in tumors. With TRAV- and TRBV-specific primers, first-strand cDNA was made, covering the alpha and beta chains. TCRs were put through around 20 PCR cycles of amplification with Phusion. A constant-region primer and the V-primer adapter served as the primer pair. Via MiXCR, TCRdb re-called the reads, giving one row per CDR3 protein. The sample shows about 84,000 distinct CDR3 sequences, about 17% of them seen only once. Time point defined: after trial treatment. Treatment given: LDRT plus nivolumab, ipilimumab, low-dose cyclophosphamide and aspirin (RACIN trial). Sequenced material: PBMCs, taken after low-dose radiotherapy plus immunotherapy. These receptors all come from a male donor with prostate cancer.

The V call is TRBV19, the J call TRBJ2-3; D possibly corresponds to TRBD2 (6 bases). The CDR3 totals 12 residues. The germline V gene has CDR1 LNHDA and CDR2 SQIVND (reference sequence). Trimming left V 8 bases short and J 5 bases short, with 11 bases between. In DNA form, the CDR3 reads TGTGCCAGTCGGCGGGATCAAGATACGCAGTATTTT. It is translated as CASRRDQDTQYF.

In this sample, this clonotype turned up many times. The chain joins TRBV29-1 to TRBJ2-7, with TRBD1 matching over 7 bases. Trimming took 7 bases from V and 2 from J; bases not matched to a gene: 11. The CDR3 contains 14 residues. Germline assignment: CDR1 SQVTM and CDR2 ANQGSEA. The CDR3 nucleotides read TGCAGCGCTAAAATACAGGGGCTGACCTACGAGCAGTACTTC. Encoded protein: CSAKIQGLTYEQYF.

On this clonotype itself: A read error is likely here: a far larger clone is one base away. The chain carries TRBV4-3 and TRBJ2-1; no firm D call. V dropped 3 bases and J dropped 10 bases, with 13 bases sitting between them. From germline, CDR1 is LGHNA and CDR2 YSLEER. The CDR3 consists of 13 residues. This CDR3 reads CASSQDQSHEQFF. The CDR3 region has the DNA TGCGCCAGCAGCCAGGATCAGTCCCACGAGCAGTTCTTC.

There are many counts of this clonotype. The chain has TRBV6-6 and TRBJ1-6; TRBD1 matches 10 bases. This CDR3 region has 16 residues. With V trimmed by 5 bases and J by 10 bases, 11 bases remained unmatched. Per the germline V gene, CDR1 is MNHNY and CDR2 is SVGAGI (reference sequence). CDR3 residues: CASSTPGQGIGSPLHF. The CDR3 nucleotides are TGTGCCAGCAGTACTCCGGGACAGGGGATCGGATCACCCCTCCACTTT.

This clonotype was picked up many times. The chain uses TRBV27 and TRBJ1-2; 7 bases fit TRBD1. Germline V lookup: CDR1 MNHEY, CDR2 SMNVEV (reference sequence). V lost 0 bases and J lost 3; bases outside the gene matches: 1. The CDR3 has 14 residues. The CDR3 here is CASSLSTGDYGYTF. In DNA, the CDR3 is TGTGCCAGCAGTTTATCCACAGGGGACTATGGCTACACCTTC.

In its sample, this clonotype was seen many times. The V and J genes are TRBV28 and TRBJ2-7, with D uncertain. CDR3 length: 11 amino acids. Per germline, CDR1 MDHEN and CDR2 SYDVKM. The V gene lost 4 bases and the J gene lost 3 bases, with 4 bases spanning the gap. Here the CDR3 reads CASSYFYEQYF. CDR3 coding DNA: TGTGCCAGCAGTTATTTCTACGAGCAGTACTTC.

The chain combines TRBV5-1 with TRBJ2-3; 7 positions agree with TRBD1. The CDR3 is 15 amino acids. Germline CDR1 is SGHRS and CDR2 is YFSETQ. V was clipped by 4 bases and J by 2 bases; unmatched bases: 7. CDR3 nucleotide sequence: TGCGCCAGCAGCCTTGACAGGGACCTCACAGATACGCAGTATTTT. It specifies CASSLDRDLTDTQYF.

This clonotype appeared many times. The chain carries TRBV4-1 and TRBJ2-1, with 14 bases aligning to TRBD2. V dropped 4 bases and J dropped 8; count of bases not matched to a gene: 7. The CDR3 extends over 16 amino acids. The germline V gene encodes CDR1 MGHRA and CDR2 YSYEKL. As DNA, the CDR3 is TGCGCCAGCAGCCCTCAGGGGACTAGCGGGAGCCATGAGCAGTTCTTC. Translated, it gives CASSPQGTSGSHEQFF.

This clonotype was observed at least ten times. The J gene is TRBJ2-3, the V gene TRBV28; D remains unclear. V was trimmed by 3 bases and J by 4 bases, leaving 14 bases between them. This CDR3 spans 15 amino acids. Looked up from germline, CDR1 is MDHEN and CDR2 is SYDVKM. CDR3 coding DNA: TGTGCCAGCAGTTTTGGATTGCGTCGGCCAGATACGCAGTATTTT. It translates to CASSFGLRRPDTQYF.